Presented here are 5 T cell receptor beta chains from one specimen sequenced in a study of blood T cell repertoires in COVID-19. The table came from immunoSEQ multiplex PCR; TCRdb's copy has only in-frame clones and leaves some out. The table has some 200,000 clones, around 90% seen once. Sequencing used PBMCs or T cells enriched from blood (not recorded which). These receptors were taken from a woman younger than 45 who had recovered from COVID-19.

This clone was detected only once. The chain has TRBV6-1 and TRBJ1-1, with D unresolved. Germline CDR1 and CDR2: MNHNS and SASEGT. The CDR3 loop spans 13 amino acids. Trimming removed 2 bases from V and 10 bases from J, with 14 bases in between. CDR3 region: CASSELGGSGAFF. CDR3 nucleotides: TGTGCCAGCAGTGAACTGGGAGGGTCGGGAGCTTTCTTT.

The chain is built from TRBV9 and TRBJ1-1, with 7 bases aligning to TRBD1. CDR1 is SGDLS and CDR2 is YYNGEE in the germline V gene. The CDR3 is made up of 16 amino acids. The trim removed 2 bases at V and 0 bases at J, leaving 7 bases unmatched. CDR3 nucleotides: TGTGCCAGCAGCGTTACAGGGGAGTTTGTGAACACTGAAGCTTTCTTT. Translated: CASSVTGEFVNTEAFF. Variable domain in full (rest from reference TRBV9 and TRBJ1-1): DSGVTQTPKHLITATGQRVTLRCSPRSGDLSVYWYQQSLDQGLQFLIQYYNGEERAKGNILERFSAQQFPDLHSELNLSSLELGDSALYFCASSVTGEFVNTEAFFGQGTRLTVV.

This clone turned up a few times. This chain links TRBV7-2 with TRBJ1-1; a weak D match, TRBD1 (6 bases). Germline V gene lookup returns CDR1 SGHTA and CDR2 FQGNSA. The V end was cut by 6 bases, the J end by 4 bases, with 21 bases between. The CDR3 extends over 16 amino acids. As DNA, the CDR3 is TGTGCCAGCAGTTCCCGCTCAGGGGCGCGGACCACTGAAGCTTTCTTT. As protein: CASSSRSGARTTEAFF.

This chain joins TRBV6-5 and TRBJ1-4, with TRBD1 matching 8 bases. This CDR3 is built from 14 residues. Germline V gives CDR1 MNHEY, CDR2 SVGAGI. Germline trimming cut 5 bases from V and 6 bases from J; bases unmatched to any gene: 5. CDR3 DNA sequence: TGTGCCAGCAGTCCAGGGGGCGAAGATGAAAAACTGTTTTTT. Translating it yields CASSPGGEDEKLFF.

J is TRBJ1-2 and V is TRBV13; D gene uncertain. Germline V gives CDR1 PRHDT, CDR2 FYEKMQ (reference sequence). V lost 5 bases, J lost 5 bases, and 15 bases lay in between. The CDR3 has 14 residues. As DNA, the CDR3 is TGTGCCAGCAGCACCGCCACTCCGCAATATGGCTACACCTTC. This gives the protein CASSTATPQYGYTF.